Following are 18 T cell receptor beta chains from one sample sequenced in a study of graft-versus-host responses after intestinal transplantation. Only in-frame clones appear in the TCRdb table, and some are missing; sequencing was by immunoSEQ multiplex PCR. The sample lists tens of thousands of clones; 35% to 50% were seen once. With roughly 200,000 irradiated, violet-dye-labeled stimulator cells, roughly 200,000 CFSE-labeled responder cells were plated. The sample in question was alloreactive CD8+ T cells from a mixed lymphocyte reaction culture, obtained before transplantation. Subset: CFSE-low proliferating T cells sorted from roughly six-day pre-transplant mixed lymphocyte reaction (GvH or HvG direction). These receptors all stem from a human patient who was an organ donor for intestinal transplantation.

The V and J genes are TRBV29-1 and TRBJ2-2, with a tentative D call TRBD2 (6 bases). The germline gives CDR1 SQVTM, CDR2 ANQGSEA. The length of the CDR3 is 12 residues. Deletions cut 6 bases from V and 6 bases from J, with 11 bases between. CDR3 loop: CSVIRESGELFF. Here the CDR3 DNA reads TGCAGCGTAATACGGGAGTCCGGGGAGCTGTTTTTT.

This clone was seen a handful of times. The chain uses TRBV15 and TRBJ2-2, with 8 bases that match TRBD2. Looked up from germline, CDR1 is LNHNV and CDR2 is YYDKDF (reference sequence). The CDR3 is 17 residues long. J gave up 3 bases and V 0 bases, and 6 bases lay outside the gene matches. CDR3 loop: CATSRDLSGSYTGELFF. CDR3 bases: TGTGCCACCAGCAGAGATCTAAGCGGGAGCTACACCGGGGAGCTGTTTTTT.

The chain uses TRBV5-1 and TRBJ2-1; D is undetermined. CDR1 SGHRS and CDR2 YFSETQ come from the germline V gene. The CDR3 runs to 17 residues. Trimming shortened V by 4 bases and J by 0 bases, and 17 bases separated the two germline ends. CDR3 protein: CASSHNTWGSSYNEQFF. DNA for the CDR3: TGCGCCAGCAGCCACAACACCTGGGGAAGCTCCTACAATGAGCAGTTCTTC.

This clone was observed a handful of times. CDR3 bases: TGCGCCAGCAGCCATAGCCCGCAGGGGGGAGTCTACGAGCAGTACTTC. Residues: CASSHSPQGGVYEQYF. The chain combines TRBV4-1 with TRBJ2-7; tentatively, D is TRBD1 (7 bases). The germline gives CDR1 MGHRA, CDR2 YSYEKL. V lost 3 bases and J lost 3, with 18 bases in between. This CDR3 spans 16 amino acids.

The table lists this clone with a few counts. The genes are TRBV13 and TRBJ2-2, with D perhaps matching TRBD2 (5 bases). The CDR3 runs 15 residues. V was shortened by 5 bases and J by 2 bases, with 12 bases between the two germline ends. Germline CDR1 and CDR2: PRHDT and FYEKMQ (reference sequence). CDR3 DNA: TGTGCCAGCAGCGTCCCTAGCAGCAACACCGGGGAGCTGTTTTTT. This encodes CASSVPSSNTGELFF. The full variable domain, with the rest looked up from reference TRBV13 and TRBJ2-2, is AAGVIQSPRHLIKEKRETATLKCYPIPRHDTVYWYQQGPGQDPQFLISFYEKMQSDKGSIPDRFSAQQFSDYHSELNMSSLELGDSALYFCASSVPSSNTGELFFGEGSRLTVL.

In its sample, this clone was seen once. The chain uses TRBV5-1 and TRBJ2-3; D ambiguous. The CDR3 extends over 13 amino acids. Trimming took off 2 bases at V and 3 bases at J, with 7 bases between the two ends. Per the germline V gene, CDR1 is SGHRS and CDR2 is YFSETQ. The CDR3 region is CASSFMGTDTQYF. The CDR3 DNA follows: TGCGCCAGCAGCTTTATGGGGACAGATACGCAGTATTTT.

The chain uses TRBV7-9 and TRBJ2-7; D may be TRBD2 (6 bases). Per germline, CDR1 SEHNR and CDR2 FQNEAQ (reference sequence). V was clipped by 4 bases and J by 4 bases, with 11 bases between them. The CDR3 totals 13 residues. The CDR3 is CASSSGSGYEQYF. The CDR3 region has the DNA TGTGCCAGCAGCTCCGGGAGCGGGTACGAGCAGTACTTC.

This chain connects TRBV18 to TRBJ2-7, with 8 bases identical to TRBD2. Germline V CDR1 and CDR2: KGHSH, LQKENI. Trimming took 6 bases from V and 3 from J; bases not matched to a gene: 10. This CDR3 comprises 15 residues. CDR3 sequence reads: CASSPDGTRVYEQYF. CDR3 nucleotides: TGTGCCAGCTCCCCGGATGGGACTAGGGTCTACGAGCAGTACTTC.

The chain joins TRBV2 to TRBJ2-2; possibly TRBD2 for D (6 bases). Germline V gene sequence: CDR1 SNHLY, CDR2 FYNNEI. V was trimmed by 7 bases and J by 3 bases, leaving 12 bases between them. The CDR3 covers 14 residues. DNA for the CDR3: TGTGCCAGCACCCTCGGACTATACACCGGGGAGCTGTTTTTT. The encoded protein is CASTLGLYTGELFF.

This chain connects TRBV6-5 to TRBJ2-7; TRBD2 agrees at 7 bases. Trimming at V came to 4 bases and at J to 3 bases, leaving 3 bases not matched to a gene. Germline V CDR1 and CDR2: MNHEY, SVGAGI. The CDR3 is 13 residues long. Here the CDR3 reads CASSWGLNYEQYF. The CDR3 DNA is TGTGCCAGCAGTTGGGGACTAAACTACGAGCAGTACTTC.

V usage is TRBV19 and J usage is TRBJ1-1; D gene unclear. The CDR3 covers 12 residues. Trimming took 1 base from V and 6 from J, leaving 6 bases between them. CDR1 is LNHDA and CDR2 is SQIVND in the germline V gene (reference sequence). CDR3 region: CASSIGGSEAFF. For the CDR3, the DNA is TGTGCCAGTAGTATAGGGGGATCTGAAGCTTTCTTT.

In this sample, this clone turned up a few times. This CDR3 is CASSELVGSNQPQHF. The CDR3 DNA sequence: TGTGCCAGCAGTGAGCTGGTCGGGAGCAATCAGCCCCAGCATTTT. The rearrangement links TRBV6-1 to TRBJ1-5; D gene ambiguous. With 3 bases removed from V and 1 base from J, the gap between germline ends came to 10 bases. The CDR3 has 15 amino acids. Germline CDR1 is MNHNS and CDR2 is SASEGT.

With respect to this clone: At one boundary the junction diverges from the germline segment, which might be a read error. The chain has TRBV6-1 and TRBJ2-3; D remains unclear. CDR1 is MNHNS, CDR2 SASEGT, per germline. CDR3 length: 9 residues. CDR3 nucleotides: TGTGCCAGCAGTGAATCGAAGGATTTT. Translation: CASSESKDF.

This clone was observed a few times. The V and J genes are TRBV27 and TRBJ2-7; weak D call: TRBD1 (6 bases). CDR3 length: 14 amino acids. CDR1 and CDR2 (germline): MNHEY, SMNVEV (reference sequence). Trimming took off 7 bases at V and 5 bases at J, with 18 bases between the two ends. The CDR3 DNA follows: TGTGCCAGCACTTCTTTTGGGGGCGTCCACGAGCAGTACTTC. The encoded protein is CASTSFGGVHEQYF.

Written as DNA, the CDR3 is TGTGCCTGGACGGTGGGCGCGGGGGAGCTGTTTTTT. It specifies CAWTVGAGELFF. The chain combines TRBV30 with TRBJ2-2; no reliable D call. This CDR3 is 12 amino acids long. CDR1 is GTSNPN and CDR2 is SVGIG in the germline V gene (reference sequence). Trimming stripped 4 bases from V and 8 bases from J, with 11 bases between.

The chain uses TRBV2 and TRBJ2-1; D unclear. V lost 3 bases and J lost 8, with 8 bases in between. Germline values: CDR1 SNHLY, CDR2 FYNNEI. CDR3 length: 12 residues. Here the CDR3 reads CASSETEYEQFF. The CDR3 DNA follows: TGTGCCAGCAGTGAGACTGAATATGAGCAGTTCTTC.

In its sample, this clone was seen a few times. The rearrangement uses TRBV13 and TRBJ2-1; 9 positions match TRBD2. V lost 5 bases, J lost 6 bases, and 5 bases stayed unmatched. Germline values: CDR1 PRHDT, CDR2 FYEKMQ (reference sequence). This CDR3 comprises 14 residues. The CDR3 nucleotides read TGTGCCAGCAGCCCCCGAGCGGGGGGCAATGAGCAGTTCTTC. It is translated as CASSPRAGGNEQFF.

V usage is TRBV10-1 and J usage is TRBJ1-1; D possibly corresponds to TRBD1 (5 bases). The CDR3 totals 13 residues. The ends were cut back, 6 bases at V and 8 bases at J, with 16 bases in the middle. The germline V gene has CDR1 WNHNN and CDR2 SYGVQD (reference sequence). CDR3 sequence (DNA): TGCGCCAGCAGGGGGGGAGAAAGCAAAGAAGCTTTCTTT. It encodes CASRGGESKEAFF.